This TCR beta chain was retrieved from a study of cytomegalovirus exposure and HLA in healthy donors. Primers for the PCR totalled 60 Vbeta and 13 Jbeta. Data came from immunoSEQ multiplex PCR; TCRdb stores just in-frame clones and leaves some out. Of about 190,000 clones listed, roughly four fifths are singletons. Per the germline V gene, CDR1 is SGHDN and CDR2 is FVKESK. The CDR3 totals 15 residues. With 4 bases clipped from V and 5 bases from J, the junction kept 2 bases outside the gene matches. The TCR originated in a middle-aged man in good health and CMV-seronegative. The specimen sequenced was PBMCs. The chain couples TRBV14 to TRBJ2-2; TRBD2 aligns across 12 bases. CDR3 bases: TGTGCCAGCAGCCGGACTAGCGGGAAAACCGGGGAGCTGTTTTTT. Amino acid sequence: CASSRTSGKTGELFF.